These 26 T cell receptor beta chains share one sample of origin, sequenced in a study of cytomegalovirus exposure and HLA in healthy donors. TCRdb keeps only in-frame clones here, not all; method: immunoSEQ multiplex PCR. The sample consists of about 130,000 clones, approximately 89% of them appearing once. The sample taken for sequencing was PBMCs. The receptor source for this set is a woman aged 18-30 years in good health and CMV-seropositive.

V usage is TRBV6-5 and J usage is TRBJ1-2; 9 bases are shared with TRBD1. Germline assignment: CDR1 MNHEY and CDR2 SVGAGI. CDR3 size: 15 residues. The trim removed 6 bases at V and 4 bases at J, leaving 9 bases unmatched. The CDR3 spells CASRPTGGAFYGYTF. The CDR3 DNA reads TGTGCCAGCAGACCTACAGGGGGCGCGTTCTATGGCTACACCTTC.

The V gene is TRBV6-6, the J gene TRBJ1-1; D gene uncertain. Per the germline V gene, CDR1 is MNHNY and CDR2 is SVGAGI (reference sequence). V lost 0 bases to trimming and J lost 1 base, with 6 bases between them. This CDR3 comprises 14 residues. CDR3 sequence: CASSYSLPNTEAFF. The DNA for the CDR3 is TGTGCCAGCAGTTACTCGCTACCGAACACTGAAGCTTTCTTT.

V usage is TRBV11-2 and J usage is TRBJ1-2, with TRBD1 matching 7 bases. The CDR3 is 14 residues long. The germline CDR1 and CDR2 sequences are SGHAT and FQNNGV. V lost 4 bases, J lost 4 bases, and 6 bases stayed unmatched. The CDR3, as DNA: TGTGCCAGCAGCTCAACCCGGGACAGCTATGGCTACACCTTC. This codes for CASSSTRDSYGYTF.

The V gene is TRBV4-1, the J gene TRBJ1-2; weak D call: TRBD1 (6 bases). From germline, CDR1 is MGHRA and CDR2 YSYEKL. The CDR3 totals 14 residues. The V gene lost 1 base and the J gene lost 4 bases, with 10 bases spanning the gap. CDR3 residues: CASSQGDILYGYTF. The CDR3 DNA follows: TGCGCCAGCAGCCAAGGGGACATCCTCTATGGCTACACCTTC.

The chain has TRBV28 and TRBJ2-5, with 8 nucleotides matching TRBD2. The V gene end was trimmed by 7 bases and the J gene end by 3 bases; junction bases not matched to a gene: 13. Germline V lookup: CDR1 MDHEN, CDR2 SYDVKM. This CDR3 contains 16 residues. This CDR3 is CASTPDSGGLKETQYF. The CDR3 DNA follows: TGTGCCAGCACCCCCGACAGCGGGGGCCTTAAAGAGACCCAGTACTTC.

There are a few counts of this clone. This sequence joins TRBV14 and TRBJ2-1; 8 bases match TRBD2. Trimming cost V 5 bases and J 0 bases; bases outside gene matches: 15. Germline V CDR1 and CDR2: SGHDN, FVKESK. This CDR3 has 19 residues. The CDR3 sequence is CASSYRRGGSSSSYNEQFF. DNA for the CDR3: TGTGCCAGCAGCTACAGACGGGGGGGCTCCTCAAGCTCCTACAATGAGCAGTTCTTC.

The chain employs TRBV5-6 and TRBJ2-3; D might be TRBD2 (5 bases). Trimming pared 7 bases from V and 2 bases from J, leaving 14 bases between. CDR1 SGHDT and CDR2 YYEEEE come from the germline V gene. CDR3 length: 14 residues. The CDR3 sequence: CASSFGVDTDTQYF. The CDR3 DNA is TGTGCCAGCTCTTTCGGGGTCGACACAGATACGCAGTATTTT.

The V call is TRBV4-1, the J call TRBJ1-6, with D tentatively TRBD1 (5 bases). The CDR3 consists of 15 residues. Between the trimmed V and J ends, which lost 0 bases and 7 bases, there was a span of 10 bases. Germline V gives CDR1 MGHRA, CDR2 YSYEKL. Written as DNA, the CDR3 is TGCGCCAGCAGCCAAGAGACAGCCGACAATTCACCCCTCCACTTT. The encoded protein is CASSQETADNSPLHF.

The chain couples TRBV7-2 to TRBJ1-2; D may be TRBD1 (5 bases). This CDR3 comprises 15 residues. With 0 bases removed from V and 7 bases from J, the gap between germline ends came to 15 bases. The germline V gene has CDR1 SGHTA and CDR2 FQGNSA. The CDR3 nucleotides read TGTGCCAGCAGCTTAGCGAACAGGCCGGGTGGTGGCTACACCTTC. Its protein is CASSLANRPGGGYTF.

This clone was found a few times. The chain recombines TRBV30 with TRBJ1-2; D gene unclear. Germline V lookup: CDR1 GTSNPN, CDR2 SVGIG (reference sequence). The CDR3 covers 14 residues. Between the trimmed V and J ends, which lost 3 bases and 4 bases, there was a span of 15 bases. CDR3 nucleotide sequence: TGTGCCTGGAGCGCAAGCCGGGCGGGCTATGGCTACACCTTC. Translated, it gives CAWSASRAGYGYTF.

The genes are TRBV27 and TRBJ2-7; D is perhaps TRBD2 (5 bases). V lost 1 base to trimming and J lost 2 bases, with 9 bases between them. Per germline, CDR1 MNHEY and CDR2 SMNVEV (reference sequence). CDR3 size: 14 residues. The CDR3 is CASSLLGSAYEQYF. The CDR3 bases are TGTGCCAGCAGTTTATTGGGGAGCGCCTACGAGCAGTACTTC.

The chain is built from TRBV6-1 and TRBJ2-3; 11 nucleotides line up with TRBD2. Germline V gives CDR1 MNHNS, CDR2 SASEGT. This CDR3 is 14 amino acids long. V was pared by 6 bases and J by 3 bases, with 2 bases of the junction left unmatched. DNA of the CDR3: TGTGCCAGCAGGACTAGCGGGGTGACAGATACGCAGTATTTT. Translation gives CASRTSGVTDTQYF.

This CDR3 is CASSPHGAEAFF. The CDR3 nucleotides read TGTGCCAGCAGTCCCCACGGAGCTGAAGCTTTCTTT. The gene calls are TRBV4-2 and TRBJ1-1; no firm D call. V was clipped by 6 bases and J by 6 bases, with 11 bases between them. This CDR3 region has 12 residues. The V gene's germline CDR1 is LGHNA and CDR2 YNFKEQ.

The chain has TRBV19 and TRBJ2-3; 8 positions match TRBD2. Germline lookup yields CDR1 LNHDA and CDR2 SQIVND (reference sequence). Germline trimming cut 6 bases from V and 5 bases from J; bases unmatched to any gene: 4. CDR3 length equals 13 residues. The CDR3 region has the DNA TGTGCCAGTAGGTTAGCGGGGAGAGATACGCAGTATTTT. Its translation: CASRLAGRDTQYF.

The chain has TRBV19 and TRBJ1-1, with a tentative D call TRBD1 (6 bases). The germline V gene has CDR1 LNHDA and CDR2 SQIVND (reference sequence). The CDR3 covers 16 residues. Trimming took off 5 bases at V and 8 bases at J, with 24 bases between the two ends. The CDR3 region is CASSDRDTRPLGEAFF. CDR3 DNA sequence: TGTGCCAGTAGTGACCGGGACACTCGACCGTTGGGGGAAGCTTTCTTT.

The rearrangement uses TRBV5-1 and TRBJ1-1, with 7 bases that match TRBD1. V lost 2 bases, J lost 4 bases, and 8 bases stayed unmatched. Germline V gene lookup returns CDR1 SGHRS and CDR2 YFSETQ. The CDR3 has 15 amino acids. The CDR3 sequence is CASSFAGTEGTEAFF. CDR3 nucleotide sequence: TGCGCCAGCAGCTTCGCCGGGACAGAGGGCACTGAAGCTTTCTTT.

Regarding this clone: Other DNA variants within this sample encode the same CDR3. This chain uses TRBV5-1 with TRBJ1-4, with 7 bases aligning to TRBD1. The CDR3 runs to 14 residues. Germline values: CDR1 SGHRS, CDR2 YFSETQ. With 4 bases clipped from V and 4 bases from J, the junction kept 4 bases outside the gene matches. CDR3 sequence: CASSLGTVNEKLFF. The CDR3 nucleotides read TGCGCCAGCAGCCTCGGGACAGTTAATGAAAAACTGTTTTTT.

The V and J genes are TRBV29-1 and TRBJ2-2; 7 positions match TRBD1. Germline V gene lookup returns CDR1 SQVTM and CDR2 ANQGSEA. J was trimmed by 3 bases and V by 7 bases; bases with no gene match: 5. CDR3 length: 13 amino acids. CDR3 sequence (DNA): TGCAGCGCTCCGGGACAGTACACCGGGGAGCTGTTTTTT. It translates to CSAPGQYTGELFF.

This clone was found a few times. The chain is built from TRBV6-1 and TRBJ2-1; the match to TRBD2 covers 8 bases. The CDR3 extends over 16 amino acids. V was clipped by 4 bases and J by 5 bases; unmatched bases: 10. The germline V gene encodes CDR1 MNHNS and CDR2 SASEGT. CDR3 amino acids: CASSGGVAGYDNEQFF. CDR3 DNA: TGTGCCAGCAGTGGGGGGGTAGCGGGGTACGACAATGAGCAGTTCTTC.

The chain's CDR3 is CATSIERGANYGYTF. For the CDR3, the DNA is TGTGCCACCAGCATTGAGCGGGGGGCAAACTATGGCTACACCTTC. The genes are TRBV15 and TRBJ1-2; D is perhaps TRBD1 (6 bases). There are 15 residues in the CDR3. V lost 4 bases, J lost 2 bases, and 14 bases lay in between. Germline CDR1 and CDR2: LNHNV and YYDKDF (reference sequence). Looking up the rest from reference TRBV15 and TRBJ1-2 gives the full variable domain: DAMVIQNPRYQVTQFGKPVTLSCSQTLNHNVMYWYQQKSSQAPKLLFHYYDKDFNNEADTPDNFQSRRPNTSFCFLDIRSPGLGDTAMYLCATSIERGANYGYTFGSGTRLTVV.

This clone was detected only once. J is TRBJ1-6 and V is TRBV6-9; D is perhaps TRBD1 (6 bases). The ends were cut back, 8 bases at V and 5 bases at J, with 10 bases in the middle. Germline V CDR1 and CDR2: MNHGY, SVAAGI. CDR3 length: 13 amino acids. In DNA form, the CDR3 reads TGTGCCAGCCAGGGGTTGAATAATTCACCCCTCCACTTT. Protein product: CASQGLNNSPLHF.

This sequence joins TRBV11-2 and TRBJ2-7, with 9 bases that match TRBD2. In germline, CDR1 is SGHAT, CDR2 FQNNGV. Trimming removed 4 bases from V and 2 bases from J; junction bases left unmatched: 6. The CDR3 consists of 15 residues. CDR3: CASSSSSGDTYEQYF. The CDR3 DNA reads as TGTGCCAGCAGCTCATCTAGCGGGGATACCTACGAGCAGTACTTC. Complete variable domain (other parts from reference TRBV11-2 and TRBJ2-7): EAGVAQSPRYKIIEKRQSVAFWCNPISGHATLYWYQQILGQGPKLLIQFQNNGVVDDSQLPKDRFSAERLKGVDSTLKIQPAKLEDSAVYLCASSSSSGDTYEQYFGPGTRLTVT.

This chain uses TRBV19 with TRBJ1-4; 9 nucleotides agree with TRBD1. The CDR3 runs to 14 residues. V shed 7 bases and J 8 bases; nucleotides not matched to a gene: 8. The germline V gene has CDR1 LNHDA and CDR2 SQIVND (reference sequence). CDR3 DNA: TGTGCCAGTAACGACAGGGGGGAAAGCGAAAAACTGTTTTTT. It yields the protein CASNDRGESEKLFF.

This chain joins TRBV12-2 and TRBJ1-2; the table's D call, TRBD1, was not checked against the DNA. TRBV12-2 is deemed a pseudogene. This CDR3 has 16 residues. This CDR3 is CASRLASLTANYGYTF. The CDR3 DNA is TGTGCAAGTCGCTTAGCCTCTTTGACAGCTAACTATGGCTACACCTTC.

The genes are TRBV9 and TRBJ2-3, with 11 bases identical to TRBD2. The CDR3 consists of 17 residues. CDR1 and CDR2 (germline): SGDLS, YYNGEE. Losses at the gene ends were 1 base for V and 0 bases for J; bases not matched to a gene: 4. DNA of the CDR3: TGTGCCAGCAGCGTACTAGCGGGGGGTTCTAGCACAGATACGCAGTATTTT. Its translation: CASSVLAGGSSTDTQYF.

The CDR3 region has the DNA TGTGCCATCAGTGAAGTTCAAAGACAGGGCTCCTACGAGCAGTACTTC. Translation: CAISEVQRQGSYEQYF. The chain joins TRBV10-3 to TRBJ2-7, with 7 bases matching TRBD1. Germline CDR1 ENHRY, CDR2 SYGVKD. Unmatched junction bases numbered 8, after V lost 3 bases and J lost 0 bases. The CDR3 length is 16 residues.